This T cell receptor beta chain came from a study of STAT3 mutations in large granular lymphocyte leukemia. Study context: Roughly half of the longitudinally sequenced T-LGLL patients carried detectable canonical activating STAT3 mutations. Findings and limits, study-wide: Treatment regimens differed across patients between samplings. Every T-cell large granular lymphocyte leukemia patient had at least one immunodominant TCR beta clonotype. Persisting codominant clonotypes may have hidden a small pathogenic clone. TCR clonotype switching after therapy occurred in about 30% of the 18 patients.

This clone was counted a few times. Its target is not known. Libraries were prepared by immunoSEQ multiplex PCR; TCRdb keeps only in-frame clonotypes and omits some of them. The table lists over 10,000 clones, roughly 80% of them singletons. This sequence was found in a man in his sixties with T-cell large granular lymphocyte leukemia. Some clones in this sample may be carry-over from other donors' samples. Specimen: peripheral blood mononuclear cells.

CDR3 nucleotide sequence: TGTGCCAGCAGTTTAGGGCGGGAGTACACAGATACGCAGTATTTT. It codes for CASSLGREYTDTQYF. This rearrangement joins TRBV27 to TRBJ2-3; TRBD2 agrees at 7 bases. The CDR3 runs 15 residues. The junction had 4 bases not matched to a gene; V was cut back by 2 bases and J by 2 bases. Germline V gene sequence: CDR1 MNHEY, CDR2 SMNVEV (reference sequence).